This T cell receptor beta chain was found in a study of T cell responses to AZD1222 COVID-19 vaccine. Pooling was applied to second doses at about 4 or about 12 weeks. A note on this clone: What it binds is unknown.

Regarding the study as a whole: CD4 TCRs associated with vaccination spanned spike, dominating at 160-218 and 743-854. The donors showed a predominance of white British ancestry and of females, with possible underestimation of clonal diversity.

V lost 8 bases, J lost 3 bases, and 14 bases lay in between. The CDR3 contains 13 residues. The V gene's germline CDR1 is MNHEY and CDR2 SVGAGI. Using immunoSEQ multiplex PCR, the repertoire was profiled, and TCRdb retains in-frame clones only, with some absent. This table has 45,000 to 55,000 clones, about 86% appearing once. The clonotype originates from an adult who received the AZD1222 COVID-19 vaccine. Sample: peripheral blood, taken 28 days after the second AZD1222 dose. The chain carries TRBV6-5 and TRBJ2-7; D call uncertain. CDR3 sequence (DNA): TGTGCCAGCGGGTCCATCCCCGGCTACGAGCAGTACTTC. Its translation is CASGSIPGYEQYF.